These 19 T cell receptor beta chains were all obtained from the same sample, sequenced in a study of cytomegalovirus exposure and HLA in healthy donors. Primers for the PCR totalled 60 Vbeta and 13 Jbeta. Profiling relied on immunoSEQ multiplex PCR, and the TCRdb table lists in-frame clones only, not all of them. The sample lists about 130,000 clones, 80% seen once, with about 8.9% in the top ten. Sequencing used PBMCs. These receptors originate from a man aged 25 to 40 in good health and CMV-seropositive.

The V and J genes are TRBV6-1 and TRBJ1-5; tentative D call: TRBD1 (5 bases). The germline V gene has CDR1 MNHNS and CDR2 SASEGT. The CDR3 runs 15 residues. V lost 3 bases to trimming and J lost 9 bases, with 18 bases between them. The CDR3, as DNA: TGTGCCAGCAGTGACGTTGGACATCGGTTTTGGCCCCAGCATTTT. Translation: CASSDVGHRFWPQHF.

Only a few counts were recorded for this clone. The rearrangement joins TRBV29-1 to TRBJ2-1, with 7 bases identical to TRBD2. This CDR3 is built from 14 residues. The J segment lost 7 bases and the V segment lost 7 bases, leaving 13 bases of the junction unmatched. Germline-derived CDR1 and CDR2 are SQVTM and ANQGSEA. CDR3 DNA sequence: TGCAGCGCCTCGAGGACTAGTACTATGAATGAGCAGTTCTTC. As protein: CSASRTSTMNEQFF.

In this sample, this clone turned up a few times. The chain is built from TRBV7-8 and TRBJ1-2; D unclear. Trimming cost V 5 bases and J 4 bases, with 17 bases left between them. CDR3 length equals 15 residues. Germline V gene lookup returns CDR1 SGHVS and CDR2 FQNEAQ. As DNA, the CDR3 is TGTGCCAGCAGCCACAGCCCCCAGGTATCCTATGGCTACACCTTC. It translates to CASSHSPQVSYGYTF.

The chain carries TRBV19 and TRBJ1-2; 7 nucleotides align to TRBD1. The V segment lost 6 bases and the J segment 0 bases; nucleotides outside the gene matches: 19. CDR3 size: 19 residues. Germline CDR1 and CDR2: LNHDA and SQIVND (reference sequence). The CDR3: CASSLRLGQRAFSNYGYTF. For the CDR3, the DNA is TGTGCCAGTAGCTTACGACTGGGACAGCGAGCCTTTTCTAACTATGGCTACACCTTC.

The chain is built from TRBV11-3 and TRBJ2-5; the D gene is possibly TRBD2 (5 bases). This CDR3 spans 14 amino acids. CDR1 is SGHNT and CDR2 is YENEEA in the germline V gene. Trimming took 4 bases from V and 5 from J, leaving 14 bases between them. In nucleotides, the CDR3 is TGTGCCAGCAGCTCCCCCGAGGAGCGGGAGACCCAGTACTTC. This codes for CASSSPEERETQYF.

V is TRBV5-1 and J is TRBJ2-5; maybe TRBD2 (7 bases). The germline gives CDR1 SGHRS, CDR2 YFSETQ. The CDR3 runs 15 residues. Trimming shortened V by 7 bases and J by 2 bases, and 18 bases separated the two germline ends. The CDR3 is CASYRGGGPQETQYF. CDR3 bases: TGCGCCAGCTATCGAGGGGGGGGCCCTCAAGAGACCCAGTACTTC.

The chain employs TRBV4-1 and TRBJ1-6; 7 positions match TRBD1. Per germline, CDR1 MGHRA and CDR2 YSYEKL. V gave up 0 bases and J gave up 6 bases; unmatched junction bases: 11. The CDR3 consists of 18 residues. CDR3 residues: CASSQDSVRTGPNSPLHF. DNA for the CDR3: TGCGCCAGCAGCCAAGACTCTGTTAGGACAGGCCCTAATTCACCCCTCCACTTT.

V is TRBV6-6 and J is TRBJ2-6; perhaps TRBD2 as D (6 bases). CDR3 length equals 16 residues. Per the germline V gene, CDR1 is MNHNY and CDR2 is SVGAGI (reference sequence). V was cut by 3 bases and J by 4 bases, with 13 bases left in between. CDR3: CASSYGGERGANVLTF. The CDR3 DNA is TGTGCCAGCAGTTATGGAGGGGAACGGGGGGCCAACGTCCTGACTTTC.

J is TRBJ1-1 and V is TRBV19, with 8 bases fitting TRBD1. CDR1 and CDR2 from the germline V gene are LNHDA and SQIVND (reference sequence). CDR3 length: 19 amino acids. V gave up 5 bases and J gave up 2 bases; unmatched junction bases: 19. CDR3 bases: TGTGCCAGTAGTCCTACTCCCCCCAGACAGGGGAGGGGTAACACTGAAGCTTTCTTT. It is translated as CASSPTPPRQGRGNTEAFF. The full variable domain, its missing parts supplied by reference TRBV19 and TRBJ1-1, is DGGITQSPKYLFRKEGQNVTLSCEQNLNHDAMYWYRQDPGQGLRLIYYSQIVNDFQKGDIAEGYSVSREKKESFPLTVTSAQKNPTAFYLCASSPTPPRQGRGNTEAFFGQGTRLTVV.

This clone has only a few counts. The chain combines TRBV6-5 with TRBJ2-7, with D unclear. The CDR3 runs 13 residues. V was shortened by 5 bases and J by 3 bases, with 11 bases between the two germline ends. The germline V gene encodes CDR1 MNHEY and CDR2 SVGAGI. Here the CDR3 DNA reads TGTGCCAGCAGTGCCCAGAGGCTCTACGAGCAGTACTTC. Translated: CASSAQRLYEQYF.

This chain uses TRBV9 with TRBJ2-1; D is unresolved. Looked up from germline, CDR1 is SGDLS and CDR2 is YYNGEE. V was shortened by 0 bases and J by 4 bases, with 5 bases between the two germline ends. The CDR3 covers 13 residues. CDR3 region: CASSVAQYNEQFF. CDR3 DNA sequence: TGTGCCAGCAGCGTAGCCCAATACAATGAGCAGTTCTTC.

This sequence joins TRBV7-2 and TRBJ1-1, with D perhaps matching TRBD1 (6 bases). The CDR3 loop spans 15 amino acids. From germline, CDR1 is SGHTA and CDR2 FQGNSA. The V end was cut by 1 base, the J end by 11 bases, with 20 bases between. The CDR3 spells CASSLDGGGQGRAFF. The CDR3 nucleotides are TGTGCCAGCAGCTTAGATGGGGGGGGGCAGGGGAGGGCTTTCTTT. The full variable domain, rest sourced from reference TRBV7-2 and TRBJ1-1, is GAGVSQSPSNKVTEKGKDVELRCDPISGHTALYWYRQSLGQGLEFLIYFQGNSAPDKSGLPSDRFSAERTGGSVSTLTIQRTQQEDSAVYLCASSLDGGGQGRAFFGQGTRLTVV.

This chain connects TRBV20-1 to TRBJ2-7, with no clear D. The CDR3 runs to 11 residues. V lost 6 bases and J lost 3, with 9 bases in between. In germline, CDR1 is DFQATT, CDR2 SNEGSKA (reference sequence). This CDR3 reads CSAPVGYEQYF. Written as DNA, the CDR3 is TGCAGTGCCCCAGTTGGCTACGAGCAGTACTTC.

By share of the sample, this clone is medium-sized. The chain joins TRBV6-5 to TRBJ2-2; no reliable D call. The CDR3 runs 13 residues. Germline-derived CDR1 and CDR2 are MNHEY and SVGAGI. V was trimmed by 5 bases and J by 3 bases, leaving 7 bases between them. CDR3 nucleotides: TGTGCCAGCAGTCGACATCACACCGGGGAGCTGTTTTTT. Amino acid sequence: CASSRHHTGELFF.

CDR3 DNA sequence: TGTGCCACCAGCAGCGGGGGGGACACTGAAGCTTTCTTT. This translates into CATSSGGDTEAFF. The chain employs TRBV15 and TRBJ1-1; tentatively, D is TRBD1 (5 bases). The germline V gene encodes CDR1 LNHNV and CDR2 YYDKDF (reference sequence). The CDR3 totals 13 residues. V shed 3 bases and J shed 3 bases, with 8 bases lying between them.

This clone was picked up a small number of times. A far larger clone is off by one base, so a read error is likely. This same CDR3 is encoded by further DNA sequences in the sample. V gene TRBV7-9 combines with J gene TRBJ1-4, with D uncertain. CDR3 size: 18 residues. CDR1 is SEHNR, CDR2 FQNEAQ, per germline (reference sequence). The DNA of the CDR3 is TGTGCCAGCAGCTATAGGAAGGACTCACAAGCAACTAATGAAAAACTGTTTTTC. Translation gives CASSYRKDSQATNEKLFF.

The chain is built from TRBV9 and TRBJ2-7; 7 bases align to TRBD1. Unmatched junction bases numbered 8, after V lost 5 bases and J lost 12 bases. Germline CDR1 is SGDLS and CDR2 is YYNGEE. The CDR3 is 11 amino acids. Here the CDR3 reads CASRVDRVLYF. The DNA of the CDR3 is TGTGCCAGCAGGGTCGACAGGGTTTTGTACTTC.

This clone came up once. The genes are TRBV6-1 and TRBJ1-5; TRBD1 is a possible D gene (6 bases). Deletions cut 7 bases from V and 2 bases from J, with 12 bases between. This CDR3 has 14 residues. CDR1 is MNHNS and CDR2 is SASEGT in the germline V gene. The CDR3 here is CASTSSGGNQPQHF. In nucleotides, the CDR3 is TGTGCCAGCACCTCCTCAGGGGGCAATCAGCCCCAGCATTTT.

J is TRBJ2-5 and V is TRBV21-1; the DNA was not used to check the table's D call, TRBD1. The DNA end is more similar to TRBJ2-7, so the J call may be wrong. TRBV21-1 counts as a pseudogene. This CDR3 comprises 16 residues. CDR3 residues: CASRGGPDRPSYEQYF. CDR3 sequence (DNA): TGTGCCAGTCGAGGGGGCCCCGACAGGCCCTCCTACGAGCAGTACTTC.